This passage covers 21 T cell receptor beta chains from one sample sequenced in a study of monozygotic twins with inflammatory bowel disease. Reanalyzing the 5' RACE reads, TCRdb keeps one entry per CDR3 protein, without DNA. Here the sample table reports 300,000 to 400,000 distinct CDR3 sequences. What was sequenced was blood. The source is a human donor with ulcerative colitis or Crohn's disease, or a healthy co-twin of an affected twin (not recorded which).

The genes are TRBV3-1 and TRBJ1-2; TCRdb selects TRBD1, and the lack of DNA leaves this call unchecked. The CDR3 totals 16 residues. Germline assignment: CDR1 LGHDT and CDR2 YNNKEL (reference sequence). The CDR3 loop is CASSLLGQPTFHGYTF.

The chain uses TRBV28 and TRBJ2-1; no DNA is available, so the TRBD1 call from TCRdb remains unchecked. The CDR3 runs 19 residues. Per germline, CDR1 MDHEN and CDR2 SYDVKM. This chain's CDR3 is CASSPLDRLDHTYYNEQFF.

V usage is TRBV7-9 and J usage is TRBJ2-3. CDR3 size: 15 residues. Germline V gene data show CDR1 as SEHNR and CDR2 as FQNEAQ (reference sequence). The chain's CDR3 is CASSLVGDHTDTQYF. The full variable domain, its missing parts supplied by reference TRBV7-9 and TRBJ2-3, is DTGVSQNPRHKITKRGQNVTFRCDPISEHNRLYWYRQTLGQGPEFLTYFQNEAQLEKSRLLSDRFSAERPKGSFSTLEIQRTEQGDSAMYLCASSLVGDHTDTQYFGPGTRLTVL.

This chain links TRBV5-1 with TRBJ1-4. Germline values: CDR1 SGHRS, CDR2 YFSETQ. The CDR3 totals 14 residues. CDR3 amino acids: CASSFGEANEKLFF.

The chain links TRBV20-1 to TRBJ2-5. This CDR3 comprises 12 residues. Germline CDR1 is DFQATT and CDR2 is SNEGSKA (reference sequence). CDR3 protein: CSAIRVQETQYF.

V and J are TRBV7-2 and TRBJ1-2; the D call from TCRdb, TRBD1, cannot be confirmed without DNA. Germline V gene sequence: CDR1 SGHTA, CDR2 FQGNSA. CDR3 length: 14 amino acids. CDR3 loop: CASSSRQGRDGYTF.

V usage is TRBV29-1 and J usage is TRBJ2-3; TCRdb's D gene call, TRBD1, goes unchecked for lack of DNA. The germline gives CDR1 SQVTM, CDR2 ANQGSEA. There are 13 residues in the CDR3. The CDR3: CSVDRGGTDTQYF.

The chain links TRBV4-3 to TRBJ2-1. The germline V gene encodes CDR1 LGHNA and CDR2 YSLEER. CDR3 length: 13 amino acids. The chain's CDR3 is CASSRQIYNEQFF.

The V and J genes are TRBV6-1 and TRBJ1-2. There are 13 residues in the CDR3. From germline, CDR1 is MNHNS and CDR2 SASEGT. CDR3 sequence: CASSELANYGYTF.

The chain links TRBV19 to TRBJ1-1; with no DNA, the TCRdb D assignment of TRBD1 cannot be verified. The germline gives CDR1 LNHDA, CDR2 SQIVND (reference sequence). The CDR3 runs to 14 residues. The chain's CDR3 is CASRRQGMNTEAFF.

This CDR3 reads CASRLLSWHLGLAGVGEQYF. The rearrangement links TRBV12-2 to TRBJ2-7; the TCRdb call, TRBD2, lacks DNA for checking. TRBV12-2 is a known pseudogene. CDR3 length: 20 residues.

The chain joins TRBV30 to TRBJ2-2; the D gene TCRdb calls, TRBD1, cannot be checked with no DNA. Germline V gene data show CDR1 as GTSNPN and CDR2 as SVGIG (reference sequence). The CDR3 runs to 13 residues. CDR3 residues: CAWGAQGPGELFF.

CDR3 sequence: CASSVGLAGVGVVIEQFF. This chain connects TRBV9 to TRBJ2-1; the D call from TCRdb, TRBD2, cannot be confirmed without DNA. The CDR3 totals 18 residues. The germline V gene has CDR1 SGDLS and CDR2 YYNGEE. Together with reference TRBV9 and TRBJ2-1, the CDR3 gives the full variable domain: DSGVTQTPKHLITATGQRVTLRCSPRSGDLSVYWYQQSLDQGLQFLIQYYNGEERAKGNILERFSAQQFPDLHSELNLSSLELGDSALYFCASSVGLAGVGVVIEQFFGPGTRLTVL.

The chain recombines TRBV11-2 with TRBJ2-7; TCRdb returns TRBD2, unconfirmable since there is no DNA. Per the germline V gene, CDR1 is SGHAT and CDR2 is FQNNGV. The CDR3 totals 13 residues. CDR3 residues: CASSGTPIYEQYF.

The chain joins TRBV15 to TRBJ1-4; TCRdb outputs TRBD1, but without DNA this stays unchecked. This CDR3 spans 14 amino acids. Germline V gives CDR1 LNHNV, CDR2 YYDKDF (reference sequence). CDR3 residues: CATTRDQEVEKLFF.

The V and J genes are TRBV20-1 and TRBJ2-3; checking the TCRdb D call of TRBD1 is not possible without DNA. Germline V CDR1 and CDR2: DFQATT, SNEGSKA (reference sequence). CDR3 length equals 13 residues. CDR3 sequence: CSAQGGLSDTQYF.

V is TRBV20-1 and J is TRBJ1-1; TCRdb selects TRBD1, and the lack of DNA leaves this call unchecked. From germline, CDR1 is DFQATT and CDR2 SNEGSKA (reference sequence). The CDR3 runs 12 residues. CDR3 sequence: CSARGGGPEAFF.

This chain links TRBV5-1 with TRBJ2-2. Per the germline V gene, CDR1 is SGHRS and CDR2 is YFSETQ. CDR3 length: 13 residues. The CDR3 sequence is CASQDQNTGELFF.

The chain uses TRBV2 and TRBJ2-5; TCRdb selects TRBD2, and the lack of DNA leaves this call unchecked. Germline values: CDR1 SNHLY, CDR2 FYNNEI. This CDR3 comprises 12 residues. CDR3 region: CASTAGQETQYF.

The chain couples TRBV18 to TRBJ2-5. The CDR3 is 13 amino acids. The V gene's germline CDR1 is KGHSH and CDR2 LQKENI. The CDR3 here is CASSPPPQETQYF.

V is TRBV3-1 and J is TRBJ2-2; TCRdb's D call of TRBD2 is untestable without DNA. Germline V gene data show CDR1 as LGHDT and CDR2 as YNNKEL (reference sequence). The CDR3 length is 14 residues. The CDR3 sequence: CASSQGTRTGELFF.